This is a list of T cell receptor beta chains from one sample in a study of blood T cell repertoires in COVID-19. Method: immunoSEQ multiplex PCR; TCRdb's copy keeps in-frame clones and lacks some. The sample lists about 78,000 clones, roughly nine tenths occurring once. The material sequenced was peripheral blood. These receptors all come from a woman aged 55-69 years with acute or convalescent COVID-19. Each CDR3 is given with its conserved first and last residue. Each record gives: J gene, clone size, V gene, D gene, CDR3 protein, CDR3 DNA. The D gene is left open where the match is weak. Rows give clone size only sometimes, using once, few, many, or a class for an expanded clone.

>TRBJ2-5|.|TRBV18|.
CASSRSQGTQYF
TGTGCCAGCTCACGATCCCAGGGAACCCAGTACTTC
>TRBJ1-1|.|TRBV7-9|TRBD1
CASSKPGGNTEAFF
TGTGCCAGCAGCAAACCAGGGGGGAACACTGAAGCTTTCTTT
>TRBJ2-3|once|TRBV7-6|TRBD2
CASSEGASGIVMDTQYF
TGTGCCAGCAGCGAAGGGGCTAGCGGGATAGTTATGGATACGCAGTATTTT
>TRBJ2-2|.|TRBV3-1/TRBV3-2|.
CASSQEWTSHDYTGELFF
TGTGCCAGCAGCCAAGAGTGGACTTCACACGATTACACCGGGGAGCTGTTTTTT
>TRBJ2-6|.|TRBV4-2|.
CASSQDHTSLSSGANVLTF
TGTGCCAGCAGCCAAGATCATACTAGTCTGAGCTCTGGGGCCAACGTCCTGACTTTC
>TRBJ1-2|.|TRBV18|.
CASSLRDMADGYTF
TGTGCCAGCTCCCTGCGGGATATGGCGGACGGCTACACCTTC
>TRBJ2-2|.|TRBV2|TRBD2
CASNPGLADTGELFF
TGTGCCAGCAACCCGGGACTAGCGGACACCGGGGAGCTGTTTTTT
>TRBJ1-5|few|TRBV28|.
CASRAGNQPQHF
TGTGCCAGCCGCGCCGGGAATCAGCCCCAGCATTTT
>TRBJ2-2|.|TRBV6-1|.
CASSEKLARSGELFF
TGTGCCAGCAGTGAAAAATTAGCCCGGTCCGGGGAGCTGTTTTTT
>TRBJ2-7|.|TRBV9|.
CASSVEQISYEQYF
TGTGCCAGCAGCGTAGAACAGATAAGCTACGAGCAGTACTTC
>TRBJ2-3|.|TRBV29-1|TRBD2
CSVEWASGITDTQYF
TGCAGCGTTGAGTGGGCTAGCGGGATAACAGATACGCAGTATTTT
>TRBJ1-5|.|TRBV2|.
CASTMGRGGQPQHF
TGTGCCAGTACGATGGGGCGGGGGGGTCAGCCCCAGCATTTT
>TRBJ2-3|.|TRBV4-2|.
CASSQMSFGSTDTQYF
TGTGCCAGCAGCCAAATGAGCTTTGGTAGCACAGATACGCAGTATTTT
>TRBJ1-2|.|TRBV27|.
CASSLNSGYGYTF
TGTGCCAGCAGTTTGAACTCTGGCTATGGCTACACCTTC
>TRBJ2-3|once|TRBV27|TRBD2
CASSFGLAGGSDTQYF
TGTGCCAGCAGTTTCGGCCTAGCGGGAGGCTCAGATACGCAGTATTTT
>TRBJ2-6|.|TRBV5-6|.
CASSFFGWAGAGANVLTF
TGTGCCAGCAGCTTTTTCGGCTGGGCAGGTGCTGGGGCCAACGTCCTGACTTTC
>TRBJ2-7|.|TRBV12-3/TRBV12-4|TRBD1
CASSGTGGYEQYF
TGTGCCAGCAGTGGGACAGGGGGCTACGAGCAGTACTTC
>TRBJ1-4|.|TRBV28|.
CASSSGANEKLFF
TGTGCCAGCAGTTCGGGGGCTAATGAAAAACTGTTTTTT
>TRBJ2-4|few|TRBV6-5|TRBD2
CASRGGGVGIQYF
TGTGCCAGCAGGGGCGGGGGTGTCGGCATTCAGTACTTC
>TRBJ2-1|.|TRBV3-1/TRBV3-2|TRBD2
CASSARGGQFF
TGTGCCAGCAGCGCCCGCGGGGGGCAGTTCTTC
>TRBJ2-3|.|TRBV10-3|.
CAIKGGALTDTQYF
TGTGCCATCAAGGGGGGGGCCCTCACAGATACGCAGTATTTT
>TRBJ2-7|.|TRBV18|TRBD1
CASSPAGGFDEQYF
TGTGCCAGCTCACCCGCAGGGGGATTTGACGAGCAGTACTTC
>TRBJ2-7|.|TRBV10-3|TRBD2
CAITAGLGTSGGTRPYEQYF
TGTGCCATCACAGCAGGGCTAGGAACTAGCGGGGGGACCCGACCTTACGAGCAGTACTTC
>TRBJ2-3|.|TRBV11-1|TRBD1
CASSIQGSGIDTQYF
TGTGCCAGCAGTATACAGGGGTCCGGCATAGATACGCAGTATTTT
>TRBJ2-7|.|TRBV3-1/TRBV3-2|TRBD2
CASSRLAGASGYEQYF
TGTGCCAGCAGCCGACTAGCGGGAGCCAGTGGATACGAGCAGTACTTC
>TRBJ1-3|.|TRBV3-1/TRBV3-2|.
CASTTDSGNTIYF
TGTGCCAGCACCACAGACTCTGGAAACACCATATATTTT
>TRBJ1-2|.|TRBV4-3|TRBD1
CASSQARDSYGYTF
TGCGCCAGCAGCCAAGCCAGGGACAGCTATGGCTACACCTTC
>TRBJ1-1|.|TRBV7-9|.
CASNPVINTEAFF
TGTGCCAGCAACCCGGTGATAAACACTGAAGCTTTCTTT
>TRBJ2-3|.|TRBV15|.
CATSRDSVRGFRTDTQYF
TGTGCCACCAGCAGAGATTCTGTGAGAGGATTTCGCACAGATACGCAGTATTTT